The rows below give T cell receptor beta chains drawn from one sample of a study of B cell selection in AIRE deficiency. Assay used: immunoSEQ multiplex PCR; TCRdb lists only in-frame clones, some missing. The sample records some 24,000 clones, approximately 96% being singletons. The sequenced material came from CD4+CD127+ conventional T cells sorted from PBMCs. These receptor sequences come from a human donor in good health. CDR3s include the opening cysteine and the closing phenylalanine or tryptophan. The order of the fields is clone size, J gene, D gene, V gene, CDR3 DNA, CDR3 protein. D genes are given only for firm matches. Only part of the rows carry a size: once, few, many, or a class if the clone is expanded.

-,TRBJ2-7,TRBD1,TRBV28,TGTGCCAGCAGCGCCGAGGGACAGGGGGAAGTTTACGAGCAGTACTTC,CASSAEGQGEVYEQYF
-,TRBJ1-2,-,TRBV7-2,TGTGCCAGCAGCCCCCGGACAGTCACATCTAACTATGGCTACACCTTC,CASSPRTVTSNYGYTF
-,TRBJ1-5,-,TRBV28,TGTGCCAGCAGTTCCCAACAGGGTAGTGGCAATCAGCCCCAGCATTTT,CASSSQQGSGNQPQHF
-,TRBJ1-4,TRBD1,TRBV13,TGTGCCAGCCGATTGGACAGGGGGCAAGAAAAACTGTTTTTT,CASRLDRGQEKLFF
-,TRBJ1-5,-,TRBV6-5,TGTGCCAGCAGTTACTCGGGAGGGGGGCAAAATCAGCCCCAGCATTTT,CASSYSGGGQNQPQHF
-,TRBJ2-1,TRBD2,TRBV5-1,TGCGCCAGCAGCTCTACAGTGGGGGGGAATTACAATGAGCAGTTCTTC,CASSSTVGGNYNEQFF
few,TRBJ2-2,-,TRBV18,TGTGCCAGCTCCTACACCGGGGAGCTGTTTTTT,CASSYTGELFF
-,TRBJ1-5,-,TRBV4-3,TGCGCCAGCAGCCAAGATCGTTGGCGGCCCCAGCATTTT,CASSQDRWRPQHF
-,TRBJ1-5,-,TRBV7-2,TGTGCCAGCAGCTTTCGAACACCCCCTCAGCCCCAGCATTTT,CASSFRTPPQPQHF
-,TRBJ2-3,-,TRBV7-3,TGTGCCAGCAGTTTATCTGCAGATACGCAGTATTTT,CASSLSADTQYF
-,TRBJ2-3,TRBD2,TRBV27,TGTGCCAGCAGTACCCGGACTAGCGGCACAGATACGCAGTATTTT,CASSTRTSGTDTQYF
-,TRBJ2-7,TRBD1,TRBV18,TGTGCCAGCTCACCATCCGGGACAGCGGACTACGAGCAGTACTTC,CASSPSGTADYEQYF
-,TRBJ1-4,-,TRBV6-5,TGTGCCAGCAGCCCAATTGCAACTAATGAAAAACTGTTTTTT,CASSPIATNEKLFF
-,TRBJ1-6,-,TRBV7-2,TGTGCCAGCAGCCAAGATAGACAGGCTGATAATTCACCCCTCCACTTT,CASSQDRQADNSPLHF
-,TRBJ1-4,-,TRBV19,TGTGCCAGTACCACCCCGTGGCGCGCAAGAAATGAAAAACTGTTTTTT,CASTTPWRARNEKLFF
-,TRBJ1-2,-,TRBV14,TGTGCCAGCAGCCAAGATCGAGGGAACTATGGCTACACCTTC,CASSQDRGNYGYTF
-,TRBJ1-6,-,TRBV6-1,TGTGCCAGCAGTGTAGAGGGCTCCTCACCCCTCCACTTT,CASSVEGSSPLHF
-,TRBJ1-1,-,TRBV30,TGTGCCTGGATTGGACGGATGAACACTGAAGCTTTCTTT,CAWIGRMNTEAFF
-,TRBJ2-2,TRBD1,TRBV11-2,TGTGCCAGCAGCTTGACAGGGGGCTATGAAACCGGGGAGCTGTTTTTT,CASSLTGGYETGELFF
-,TRBJ1-4,TRBD1,TRBV6-1,TGTGCCAGCAGAAAACAGGGGACGAGGGAAAAACTGTTTTTT,CASRKQGTREKLFF
-,TRBJ2-3,TRBD2,TRBV9,TGTGCCAGCAGCCCCCGGCTAGCGGGGGGAACAGATACGCAGTATTTT,CASSPRLAGGTDTQYF
-,TRBJ2-3,TRBD2,TRBV28,TGTGCCAGCAGCCGATTGAGCGGGGGTACAGATACGCAGTATTTT,CASSRLSGGTDTQYF
-,TRBJ1-1,TRBD1,TRBV13,TGTGCCAGCAGCCCAGGGACAGGGGGAAACACTGAAGCTTTCTTT,CASSPGTGGNTEAFF
-,TRBJ1-4,-,TRBV7-9,TGTGCCAGTCTTGCCCGAGAAAAACTGTTTTTT,CASLAREKLFF
-,TRBJ1-1,-,TRBV5-1,TGCGCCAGCAGCCCCGACGGGGGGACTGAAGCTTTCTTT,CASSPDGGTEAFF
once,TRBJ1-5,-,TRBV15,TGTGCCACCAGCAGATTTGAAGGCCATAGCAATCAGCCCCAGCATTTT,CATSRFEGHSNQPQHF
-,TRBJ1-1,-,TRBV5-1,TGCGCCAGCAGCTTGGAAATGGACAGCCAGGAAGCTTTCTTT,CASSLEMDSQEAFF
-,TRBJ1-2,TRBD1,TRBV6-4,TGTGCCAGCAGTCAATCAGGGGGCAGCTATGGCTACACCTTC,CASSQSGGSYGYTF
-,TRBJ2-2,-,TRBV19,TGTGCCAGTAGTATAGTTCAGACCGGGGAGCTGTTTTTT,CASSIVQTGELFF
-,TRBJ1-2,-,TRBV6-6,TGTGCCAGCTCAGGGGCCTATGGCTACACCTTC,CASSGAYGYTF
-,TRBJ2-7,TRBD2,TRBV27,TGTGCCAGCAGTTTTAGCGGGGGAGCCTACGAGCAGTACTTC,CASSFSGGAYEQYF